These T cell receptor beta chains were read from a single sample in a study of T cells after yellow fever vaccination. TCRdb used MiXCR to reprocess the 5' RACE reads, holding one entry per CDR3 protein. This sample carries almost 600,000 distinct CDR3 sequences, 13% of them seen once, and the ten largest clones take around 15%. The sequencing here drew on PBMCs, taken on the day of the yellow fever booster vaccination. The receptor set was obtained from a man aged 25-45 years who received the YFV17D yellow fever vaccine. CDR3s include the opening cysteine and the closing phenylalanine or tryptophan. The D gene is left open where the match is weak. A row's size may be missing; if present it is once, few, many or a size class.

size	V	J	length	D	DNA	CDR3
few	TRBV7-2	TRBJ2-5	14	NA	TGTGCCAGCAGCGGGGACGGCGGCCGGAAGACCCAGTACTTC	CASSGDGGRKTQYF
NA	TRBV12-3/TRBV12-4	TRBJ2-5	13	NA	TGTGCCAGCAGGTCAGACGCCCAAGAGACCCAGTACTTC	CASRSDAQETQYF
few	TRBV4-2	TRBJ2-5	14	NA	TGTGCCAGCAGCCAGGCCTCGGGACCCACGACCCAGTACTTC	CASSQASGPTTQYF
many	TRBV6-1	TRBJ2-3	17	TRBD2	TGTGCCAGCAGCCCCGCCGGGACTAGCGGGACTGCGGATACGCAGTATTTT	CASSPAGTSGTADTQYF
few	TRBV6-5	TRBJ1-1	16	NA	TGTGCCAGCAGTTACTCGATGGTTGAGGGTCGTACTGAAGCTTTCTTT	CASSYSMVEGRTEAFF
few	TRBV7-2	TRBJ2-1	16	TRBD2	TGTGCCAGCAGCTTAGTAGGACTAGCGGGAGGGAATGAGCAGTTCTTC	CASSLVGLAGGNEQFF
NA	TRBV3-1	TRBJ1-1	15	NA	TGTGCCACCTGCTCGTCCGACAGGATGAACACTGAAGCTTTCTTT	CATCSSDRMNTEAFF
few	TRBV5-1	TRBJ2-7	13	TRBD1	TGCGCCAGCAGCACCGGACAGGGTGGGAAGCAGTACTTC	CASSTGQGGKQYF
NA	TRBV19	TRBJ2-1	16	TRBD2	TGTGCCAGTAGCAAATCGACTAGCGGTACCTACAATGAGCAGTTCTTC	CASSKSTSGTYNEQFF
few	TRBV6-2/TRBV6-3	TRBJ2-2	16	NA	TGTGCCAGCAGTTACGAGGGCCCCCGGGGCACCGGGGAGCTGTTTTTT	CASSYEGPRGTGELFF
few	TRBV5-1	TRBJ1-1	13	NA	TGCGCCAGCAGCTTGACGGACACCACTGAAGCTTTCTTT	CASSLTDTTEAFF
NA	TRBV5-1	TRBJ2-5	17	TRBD2	TGCGCCAGCAGCTTGGGACTAGCGGGAGGATTACAAGAGACCCAGTACTTC	CASSLGLAGGLQETQYF
few	TRBV5-1	TRBJ2-3	15	NA	TGCGCCAGCAGCGGGGCTCCCGGGGGCGCAGATACGCAGTATTTT	CASSGAPGGADTQYF
few	TRBV20-1	TRBJ2-7	15	TRBD2	TGCAGTGCTAGAGAGATGCGCGGGAGCATCTACGAGCAGTACTTC	CSAREMRGSIYEQYF
few	TRBV25-1	TRBJ1-6	15	NA	TGTGCCAGCAGTTCTGGTTTGTCCTATAATTCACCCCTCCACTTT	CASSSGLSYNSPLHF
few	TRBV7-2	TRBJ1-5	14	NA	TGTGCCAGCCACACAGGGTTGGGCAATCAGCCCCAGCATTTT	CASHTGLGNQPQHF
few	TRBV25-1	TRBJ2-3	12	NA	TGTGCCACCGAAAGGGAAGTAGATACGCAGTATTTT	CATEREVDTQYF
NA	TRBV6-1	TRBJ2-3	14	NA	TGTGCCAGCAGTGTACCGGGCCGAACAGATACGCAGTATTTT	CASSVPGRTDTQYF
many	TRBV2	TRBJ2-7	12	NA	TGTGCCAGCAGTGAACCCCCCAGCGAGGAGTACTTC	CASSEPPSEEYF
few	TRBV5-1	TRBJ1-4	14	TRBD1	TGCGCCAGCAGGGCAGGGACAGGGGATGAAAAACTGTTTTTT	CASRAGTGDEKLFF